Below, 31 T cell receptor beta chains from the same sample are listed, as sequenced in a study of T-cell memory formation after mild COVID-19 (dated by TCRdb to about 2021). Receptors were amplified or captured by 5' RACE. The data were produced on an Illumina NovaSeq 6000. The raw public data were reprocessed by TCRdb itself: fastp quality trimming at Q25, MiXCR clonotype calling, in-frame beta chains only. One record per CDR3 amino acid sequence lists the most common genes and DNA. For this sample there are over 70,000 distinct CDR3 sequences; about 13% appear just once. Over 25% of the sample rests with the top ten. Sequencing used PBMCs or a T cell subset sorted from them (not recorded which). The receptors were gathered from an adult woman who had mild COVID-19 (a few samples of this study predate the infection). The sample titles of this study are shuffled in the database, so cell type and time point are left out; the donor was told from shared clones.

V is TRBV12-3 or TRBV12-4 and J is TRBJ2-7; TRBD2 is a possible D gene (5 bases). The CDR3 contains 14 residues. V gave up 2 bases and J gave up 4 bases, with 12 bases separating them. The CDR3 nucleotides are TGTGCCAGCAGTTTATTCGTGGGAGCTTACGAGCAGTACTTC. Its protein is CASSLFVGAYEQYF.

The V gene is TRBV27, the J gene TRBJ2-1; D possibly matches TRBD1 or TRBD2 (5 bases each). The CDR3 has 14 amino acids. V dropped 4 bases and J dropped 0 bases, with 7 bases sitting between them. The V gene's germline CDR1 is MNHEY and CDR2 SMNVEV (reference sequence). The CDR3 loop reads CASSWGSSYNEQFF. CDR3 nucleotide sequence: TGTGCCAGCAGTTGGGGGAGCTCCTACAATGAGCAGTTCTTC.

This clonotype has more than one count but fewer than ten. The rearrangement joins TRBV7-6 to TRBJ2-7; 8 bases are a match to TRBD2. V trimming: 1 base; J trimming: 2 bases; junction bases outside the gene matches: 7. Germline loops: CDR1 SGHVS, CDR2 FNYEAQ. There are 16 residues in the CDR3. The CDR3 nucleotides are TGTGCCAGCAGCTTAGGGGAGCGGGGGTTCACCTACGAGCAGTACTTC. Its protein is CASSLGERGFTYEQYF. The entire variable domain, with the rest obtained from reference TRBV7-6 and TRBJ2-7, is as follows: GAGVSQSPRYKVTKRGQDVALRCDPISGHVSLYWYRQALGQGPEFLTYFNYEAQQDKSGLPNDRFSAERPEGSISTLTIQRTEQRDSAMYRCASSLGERGFTYEQYFGPGTRLTVT.

This chain links TRBV3-1 with TRBJ2-7; perhaps TRBD2 as D (6 bases). The germline CDR1 and CDR2 sequences are LGHDT and YNNKEL (reference sequence). CDR3 size: 16 residues. Trimming shortened V by 0 bases and J by 0 bases, and 12 bases separated the two germline ends. The CDR3 loop is CASSQDWAGFSYEQYF. CDR3 nucleotide sequence: TGTGCCAGCAGCCAAGATTGGGCGGGGTTCTCCTACGAGCAGTACTTC.

This sequence joins TRBV30 and TRBJ2-1, with D unclear. The V end was cut by 2 bases, the J end by 10 bases, with 6 bases between. Germline V gene data show CDR1 as GTSNPN and CDR2 as SVGIG (reference sequence). The CDR3 spans 10 residues. As DNA, the CDR3 is TGTGCCTGGAGTATTGCGGAGCAGTTCTTC. Protein: CAWSIAEQFF.

The chain recombines TRBV10-1 with TRBJ2-3, with no clear D. The CDR3 is made up of 11 amino acids. The germline gives CDR1 WNHNN, CDR2 SYGVQD (reference sequence). Trimming removed 4 bases from V and 8 bases from J, with 7 bases in between. CDR3 loop: CASSGIGTQYF. The CDR3 DNA follows: TGCGCCAGCAGTGGAATTGGTACGCAGTATTTT.

This clonotype has only a few counts. The chain uses TRBV27 and TRBJ1-5; D is undetermined. Germline V gene lookup returns CDR1 MNHEY and CDR2 SMNVEV (reference sequence). This CDR3 has 15 residues. Trimming stripped 4 bases from V and 0 bases from J, with 10 bases between. As DNA, the CDR3 is TGTGCCAGCAGTTCTTGGCAGGATAGCAATCAGCCCCAGCATTTT. This gives the protein CASSSWQDSNQPQHF.

V is TRBV7-8 and J is TRBJ2-7, with a tentative D call TRBD1 (5 bases). The germline V and J ends were trimmed by 1 base and 6 bases, with 10 bases remaining between them. This CDR3 has 13 amino acids. In germline, CDR1 is SGHVS, CDR2 FQNEAQ. The CDR3 region is CASSLGAGSEQYF. CDR3 DNA: TGTGCCAGCAGCTTAGGAGCAGGGTCCGAGCAGTACTTC.

The CDR3 bases are TGTGCCAGCAGTTTCTTCCGGGACGCCACAGATACGCAGTATTTT. This codes for CASSFFRDATDTQYF. The gene calls are TRBV12-3 or TRBV12-4 and TRBJ2-3; D possibly uses TRBD1 or TRBD2 (5 bases each). V was pared by 3 bases and J by 2 bases, with 12 bases between. The CDR3 is 15 amino acids.

This clonotype came up many times. The gene calls are TRBV5-1 and TRBJ2-6; TRBD1 might be the D (5 bases). V lost 3 bases and J lost 4, with 8 bases in between. Germline CDR1 SGHRS, CDR2 YFSETQ. The CDR3 length is 14 residues. DNA for the CDR3: TGCGCCAGCAGCTCGACAGCCGGGGCCAACGTCCTGACTTTC. Its translation: CASSSTAGANVLTF.

This clonotype was seen a few times. The CDR3 reads CASSDRGGTEAFF. The CDR3 nucleotides read TGCGCCAGCTCCGACAGGGGGGGCACTGAAGCTTTCTTT. The rearrangement joins TRBV5-1 to TRBJ1-1; 9 bases map to TRBD1. J lost 4 bases, V lost 7 bases, and 5 bases had no gene match. CDR3 size: 13 residues. The V gene's germline CDR1 is SGHRS and CDR2 YFSETQ.

This clonotype was counted ten times or more. The chain couples TRBV12-3 or TRBV12-4 to TRBJ2-3; TRBD2 might be the D (6 bases). V was pared by 2 bases and J by 3 bases, with 18 bases between. This CDR3 is 17 amino acids long. The CDR3: CASSLRFRDSGTDTQYF. In nucleotides, the CDR3 is TGTGCCAGCAGTTTAAGGTTCCGGGACTCGGGTACAGATACGCAGTATTTT.

Only a few counts were recorded for this clonotype. The chain employs TRBV7-8 and TRBJ2-1, with D possibly matching TRBD2 (6 bases). V was clipped by 5 bases and J by 6 bases, with 11 bases between them. Germline V CDR1 and CDR2: SGHVS, FQNEAQ. The CDR3 extends over 13 amino acids. CDR3 amino acids: CASSRGKSNEQFF. As DNA, the CDR3 is TGTGCCAGCAGCCGCGGGAAAAGCAATGAGCAGTTCTTC.

V gene TRBV7-6 combines with J gene TRBJ2-5, with 10 bases aligning to TRBD1. V lost 3 bases to trimming and J lost 2 bases; unmatched junction nucleotides: 12. In germline, CDR1 is SGHVS, CDR2 FNYEAQ. The CDR3 runs to 18 residues. The CDR3 loop reads CASSLRDRGRGDQETQYF. CDR3 nucleotide sequence: TGTGCCAGCAGCTTGAGAGACAGGGGGCGAGGGGATCAAGAGACCCAGTACTTC.

This chain connects TRBV3-1 to TRBJ2-5; possibly TRBD2 for D (6 bases). The germline V and J ends were trimmed by 1 base and 5 bases, with 11 bases remaining between them. CDR3 length: 14 amino acids. CDR1 LGHDT and CDR2 YNNKEL come from the germline V gene (reference sequence). As DNA, the CDR3 is TGTGCCAGCAGCCAAGTAAGGGAGGTGGAGACCCAGTACTTC. This encodes CASSQVREVETQYF.

This chain links TRBV11-1 with TRBJ2-1, with no clear D. This CDR3 has 14 residues. Germline V gives CDR1 SGHAT, CDR2 FQDESV (reference sequence). Trimming cost V 1 base and J 7 bases, with 11 bases left between them. The CDR3 DNA reads as TGTGCCAGCAGCTTAGAAGGGTTTGGGAATGAGCAGTTCTTC. This gives the protein CASSLEGFGNEQFF. The full variable domain, completed using reference TRBV11-1 and TRBJ2-1, is EAEVAQSPRYKITEKSQAVAFWCDPISGHATLYWYRQILGQGPELLVQFQDESVVDDSQLPKDRFSAERLKGVDSTLKIQPAELGDSAMYLCASSLEGFGNEQFFGPGTRLTVL.

This chain uses TRBV4-3 with TRBJ2-1; D gene ambiguous. The CDR3 covers 13 residues. The V gene's germline CDR1 is LGHNA and CDR2 YSLEER. The V and J ends lost 2 bases and 3 bases respectively, with 5 bases between them. The CDR3: CASSQLGYNEQFF. DNA of the CDR3: TGCGCCAGCAGCCAATTAGGCTACAATGAGCAGTTCTTC.

This clonotype was picked up a small number of times. This chain links TRBV9 with TRBJ1-1, with a tentative D call TRBD1 (5 bases). The germline gives CDR1 SGDLS, CDR2 YYNGEE. V was shortened by 4 bases and J by 7 bases, with 8 bases between the two germline ends. This CDR3 spans 11 amino acids. Written as DNA, the CDR3 is TGTGCCAGCAGCCTCGACAGTGAAGCTTTCTTT. Translated: CASSLDSEAFF.

This clonotype was counted ten times or more. The chain joins TRBV7-6 to TRBJ2-7; D gene uncertain. V lost 1 base and J 2 bases, leaving 12 bases between the germline ends. There are 15 residues in the CDR3. In germline, CDR1 is SGHVS, CDR2 FNYEAQ. For the CDR3, the DNA is TGTGCCAGCAGCTTAGGTCTCGGCGGAACCTACGAGCAGTACTTC. It encodes CASSLGLGGTYEQYF.

This sequence joins TRBV20-1 and TRBJ2-3; 8 nucleotides agree with TRBD1. CDR3 length: 15 residues. Trimming cost V 0 bases and J 3 bases; bases outside gene matches: 5. Germline-derived CDR1 and CDR2 are DFQATT and SNEGSKA (reference sequence). CDR3 in DNA: TGCAGTGCTAGAGATACAGGGGGAAAAACAGATACGCAGTATTTT. Amino acid sequence: CSARDTGGKTDTQYF.

The chain combines TRBV14 with TRBJ2-7; no definite D call. The CDR3 runs to 15 residues. V lost 0 bases to trimming and J lost 4 bases, with 13 bases between them. Germline assignment: CDR1 SGHDN and CDR2 FVKESK. Written as DNA, the CDR3 is TGTGCCAGCAGCCAAGAGGGCGGCAGATTTTACGAGCAGTACTTC. Protein sequence: CASSQEGGRFYEQYF.

This clonotype was detected a few times. CDR3 sequence reads: CSADRQEKMDTEAFF. For the CDR3, the DNA is TGCAGTGCTGACAGACAGGAGAAAATGGACACTGAAGCTTTCTTT. The chain is built from TRBV20-1 and TRBJ1-1, with D possibly being TRBD1 (6 bases). Per the germline V gene, CDR1 is DFQATT and CDR2 is SNEGSKA (reference sequence). The CDR3 consists of 15 residues. V lost 5 bases to trimming and J lost 3 bases, with 19 bases between them.

There are a few counts of this clonotype. This chain joins TRBV7-9 and TRBJ2-7; no clear D gene. Trimming cost V 6 bases and J 0 bases, with 15 bases left between them. This CDR3 has 15 residues. CDR1 is SEHNR, CDR2 FQNEAQ, per germline (reference sequence). In DNA, the CDR3 is TGTGCCAGCAGTCACCCTCTGGATCGCTCCTACGAGCAGTACTTC. Translating it yields CASSHPLDRSYEQYF.

This clonotype was seen a few times. The chain is built from TRBV7-9 and TRBJ1-1; 9 bases match TRBD1. Germline loops: CDR1 SEHNR, CDR2 FQNEAQ (reference sequence). The junction had 14 bases not matched to a gene; V was cut back by 7 bases and J by 11 bases. The CDR3 runs to 14 residues. CDR3 nucleotides: TGTGCCAGCACCAATACCTTACAGGGGGCATGGGCTTTCTTT. Translated, it gives CASTNTLQGAWAFF.

This chain uses TRBV20-1 with TRBJ2-3; no clear D gene. Trimming left V 1 base short and J 0 bases short, with 14 bases between. From germline, CDR1 is DFQATT and CDR2 SNEGSKA (reference sequence). The CDR3 is 16 residues long. CDR3 sequence reads: CSARAPADHSTDTQYF. The CDR3 bases are TGCAGTGCTAGAGCCCCCGCAGACCATAGCACAGATACGCAGTATTTT.

The sample holds a few counts of this clonotype. V is TRBV5-1 and J is TRBJ2-7, with D hard to call. The germline V gene has CDR1 SGHRS and CDR2 YFSETQ. The CDR3 is made up of 13 amino acids. The V end was cut by 4 bases, the J end by 2 bases, with 10 bases between. The CDR3 DNA is TGCGCCAGCAGCCCCGGGCCAACCTACGAGCAGTACTTC. This translates into CASSPGPTYEQYF.

The chain carries TRBV12-3 or TRBV12-4 and TRBJ2-3; D is undetermined. V was pared by 1 base and J by 5 bases, with 10 bases between. The CDR3 runs 14 residues. CDR3 in DNA: TGTGCCAGCAGTTTAGAGACATCAGAAGATACGCAGTATTTT. Its protein is CASSLETSEDTQYF.

The chain couples TRBV5-1 to TRBJ1-5; unclear D gene. The CDR3 has 14 residues. Germline V lookup: CDR1 SGHRS, CDR2 YFSETQ. V shed 8 bases and J shed 0 bases, with 12 bases lying between them. Here the CDR3 reads CARGILHSNQPQHF. CDR3 nucleotide sequence: TGCGCCAGGGGTATTCTGCATAGCAATCAGCCCCAGCATTTT.

This clonotype was counted only a few times. The chain carries TRBV5-6 and TRBJ2-3, with a tentative D call TRBD2 (5 bases). The V end lost 0 bases, the J end lost 4 bases, and 9 bases lay between the germline ends. The germline CDR1 and CDR2 sequences are SGHDT and YYEEEE. The CDR3 totals 14 residues. The CDR3 DNA sequence: TGTGCCAGCAGCTTGGGAGGGTTCCCAGATACGCAGTATTTT. Protein product: CASSLGGFPDTQYF.

This clonotype has at least ten counts. This chain connects TRBV4-1 to TRBJ1-1; D is possibly TRBD1 (5 bases). With 5 bases removed from V and 5 bases from J, the gap between germline ends came to 12 bases. The germline gives CDR1 MGHRA, CDR2 YSYEKL. The CDR3 is made up of 13 amino acids. The CDR3 DNA is TGCGCCAGCAGCGTCGGGGCGGAGACTGAAGCTTTCTTT. Translating it yields CASSVGAETEAFF.

The table lists this clonotype with a few counts. The chain links TRBV5-1 to TRBJ2-1; TRBD2 matches at 10 bases. CDR1 is SGHRS, CDR2 YFSETQ, per germline. Unmatched junction bases numbered 7, after V lost 0 bases and J lost 7 bases. The CDR3 sequence is 16 residues long. Here the CDR3 DNA reads TGCGCCAGCAGCTTGGCATCTAGCGGGGGTATGAATGAGCAGTTCTTC. Translated: CASSLASSGGMNEQFF.